These T cell receptor beta chains were read from a single sample in a study of T cell responses to AZD1222 COVID-19 vaccine. Assay used: immunoSEQ multiplex PCR; TCRdb lists only in-frame clones, some missing. In the table there are roughly 150,000 clones, 90% to 95% of which are singletons. Sample: peripheral blood, taken on day 0 of AZD1222 vaccination. Receptor source: an adult in good health. Each CDR3 is given with its conserved first and last residue. The D gene is left open where the match is weak. The listing skips clone size in some rows; elsewhere it reads once, few, many or a size class.

d_call clone_size j_call v_call cdr3_nt cdr3_aa
TRBD1 - TRBJ1-1 TRBV7-9 TGTGCCAGCAGCCCTTGGACAGGGGGGCGTCACACTGAAGCTTTCTTT CASSPWTGGRHTEAFF
- - TRBJ1-1 TRBV6-5 TGTGCCAGCAGTTACGCCCCTTTCGGGACCACTGAAGCTTTCTTT CASSYAPFGTTEAFF
- - TRBJ1-6 TRBV28 TGTGCCTCGTTACGCTCCTATAATTCACCCCTCCACTTT CASLRSYNSPLHF
- - TRBJ2-3 TRBV11-2 TGTGCCAGCAGCTTAAGGACCAGTCGAGCCGTCGCTGGCACAGATACGCAGTATTTT CASSLRTSRAVAGTDTQYF
TRBD2 - TRBJ2-3 TRBV4-1 TGCGCCAGCAGCCAAGGTCCGCGGACTAGCGGGAGTTGGGACACAGATACGCAGTATTTT CASSQGPRTSGSWDTDTQYF
TRBD1 few TRBJ1-1 TRBV24-1 TGTGCCACCAGAGGGACAGGCGACTTGAACACTGAAGCTTTCTTT CATRGTGDLNTEAFF
TRBD2 - TRBJ2-7 TRBV19 TGTGCCAGTAGTATCGGACTAGCGCCAACCTACGAGCAGTACTTC CASSIGLAPTYEQYF
TRBD2 - TRBJ2-1 TRBV3-1/TRBV3-2 TGTGCCAGCAGCCAGGGACTAGCGGGATTCAATGAGCAGTTCTTC CASSQGLAGFNEQFF
- - TRBJ1-3 TRBV6-2/TRBV6-3 TGTGCCAGCAGTTACTCTCAGGGGCGCGCTTTCGGATCCGGAAACACCATATATTTT CASSYSQGRAFGSGNTIYF
- - TRBJ1-3 TRBV9 TGTGCCAGCAGCTGGGGAGGGGGAGACACCATATATTTT CASSWGGGDTIYF
- - TRBJ1-3 TRBV5-8 TGTGCCAGCAGCTTTTTAACGGGGGCCGGCACCATATATTTT CASSFLTGAGTIYF
TRBD1 - TRBJ1-2 TRBV24-1 TGTGCCACCAGTGAACCTGACAGGGACTATGGCTACACCTTC CATSEPDRDYGYTF
- - TRBJ2-1 TRBV19 TGTGCCAGTAGCCCTGAGCCCACCGTGGGAAACAATGAGCAGTTCTTC CASSPEPTVGNNEQFF
- - TRBJ2-2 TRBV7-2 TGTGCCAGCAGCACGGACGGGCGAGTGGGCGGGGAGCTGTTTTTT CASSTDGRVGGELFF
- - TRBJ1-6 TRBV6-5 TGTGCCAGCAGTTCAGGGTTTTCTAATTCACCCCTCCACTTT CASSSGFSNSPLHF
- - TRBJ2-1 TRBV11-3 TGTGCCAGCAGCTTAGAACAGGGAGGGACCTCAACCTACAATGAGCAGTTCTTC CASSLEQGGTSTYNEQFF
- - TRBJ1-5 TRBV6-5 TGTGCCAGCAGTTCGTTAGGGCAGCCCCAGCATTTT CASSSLGQPQHF
- - TRBJ2-7 TRBV19 TGTGCCAGTAGTATAGTGGCAGGCCTGAGCTCCTACGAGCAGTACTTC CASSIVAGLSSYEQYF
TRBD1 few TRBJ2-7 TRBV6-5 TGTGCCAGCAGGCGGACCGGTCAGGGGGCCTACGAGCAGTACTTC CASRRTGQGAYEQYF
- - TRBJ2-3 TRBV29-1 TGCAGCGTGGTGGCTAGCACAGATACGCAGTATTTT CSVVASTDTQYF
- - TRBJ1-2 TRBV23-1 TGCGCCAGCAGTCAAGGTGGACCGAAGAACTATGGCTACACCTTC CASSQGGPKNYGYTF
- few TRBJ1-6 TRBV7-3 TGTGCCAGCAGCTTACCAGGTTCACCCCTCCACTTT CASSLPGSPLHF
- - TRBJ2-5 TRBV12-3/TRBV12-4 TGTGCCAGCAGTTTCCGCCAGACCCAGTACTTC CASSFRQTQYF
- - TRBJ1-1 TRBV10-3 TGTGCCATCAGTGAAGGGGTGAACACTGAAGCTTTCTTT CAISEGVNTEAFF
- - TRBJ1-1 TRBV19 TGTGCCAGTAGCGCGACAATAAACACTGAAGCTTTCTTT CASSATINTEAFF
- - TRBJ2-2 TRBV5-6 TGTGCCAGCAGCTTGACAGGGCTAGGTAACACCGGGGAGCTGTTTTTT CASSLTGLGNTGELFF
- - TRBJ1-1 TRBV7-3 TGTGCCAGCAGCTTATCCGTCGTCACTGAAGCTTTCTTT CASSLSVVTEAFF
- - TRBJ1-2 TRBV3-1/TRBV3-2 TGTGCCAGCAGCCAACAGGGGAACTATGGCTACACCTTC CASSQQGNYGYTF
- - TRBJ1-4 TRBV4-3 TGCGCCAGCAGCCAAGATTGGGGCGGGGGTGAAAAACTGTTTTTT CASSQDWGGGEKLFF
- - TRBJ1-2 TRBV7-8 TGTGCCAGCAGCCTACAGGGTGACTATGGCTACACCTTC CASSLQGDYGYTF
- - TRBJ1-5 TRBV7-8 TGTGCCAGCAGCTTAGGGGCAGTTAATAGCCTTTATAGCAATCAGCCCCAGCATTTT CASSLGAVNSLYSNQPQHF
TRBD1 - TRBJ1-6 TRBV9 TGTGCCAGCAGCAGGCGGACAGGGAGTAATTCACCCCTCCACTTT CASSRRTGSNSPLHF
TRBD1 - TRBJ1-5 TRBV2 TGTGCCAGCAGATGGACAGGGAGAAGCAATCAGCCCCAGCATTTT CASRWTGRSNQPQHF
- - TRBJ2-5 TRBV9 TGTGCCAGCAGCGTAGAAGGGGGGACAGTCGGCGGTGAGACCCAGTACTTC CASSVEGGTVGGETQYF
TRBD1 - TRBJ1-5 TRBV27 TGTGCCAGCAGCCTGACAGGGATAAGGCAGCCCCAGCATTTT CASSLTGIRQPQHF
TRBD1 few TRBJ1-2 TRBV28 TGTGCCAGCAGTTCGTCTGGGAGGGGGCCCCCCTATGGCTACACCTTC CASSSSGRGPPYGYTF
- once TRBJ2-6 TRBV7-8 TGTGCCAGCAGCCGTGACAGTTGGCGCGCCAACGTCCTGACTTTC CASSRDSWRANVLTF
TRBD1 - TRBJ1-5 TRBV19 TGTGCCAGTAGTGCGGACAGGGGGGGCAATCAGCCCCAGCATTTT CASSADRGGNQPQHF
- - TRBJ1-6 TRBV27 TGTGCCAGCAGGTCTTGGGGCTCGACAGAACTTAGGTGGGGTTCACCCCTCCACTTT CASRSWGSTELRWGSPLHF